The clone carrying this TCR beta chain came up many times. The data are from a study of low-dose radiotherapy and immunotherapy resistance in tumors. This CDR3 has 15 residues. Germline lookup yields CDR1 SGHVS and CDR2 FNYEAQ. With V trimmed by 5 bases and J by 5 bases, 11 bases remained unmatched. The time point was: before trial treatment. Both TCRalpha and TCRbeta chains were reverse transcribed with V-gene-specific primers. TCR amplification involved 15 to 25 PCR cycles with a constant-region primer and V-primer adapter. TCRdb recomputed calls from the reads with MiXCR, one row per CDR3 protein. This sample carries tens of thousands of distinct CDR3 sequences, roughly a sixth of them seen once, and the ten largest clones take 2.8%.

Sequencing was performed on PBMCs, taken before treatment. The sequence was collected from a male donor with prostate cancer. The J gene is TRBJ2-5, the V gene TRBV7-6; 7 nucleotides line up with TRBD1. The CDR3 coding sequence is TGTGCCAGCAGCCCAACGGGACAGCTCGGGGAGACCCAGTACTTC. Protein sequence: CASSPTGQLGETQYF.